The present T cell receptor (beta chain) was sequenced within a study of blood T cells in healthy people across ages. Whole-study context: Capture via template switching afforded approximately one barcoded beta molecule per two T cells.

Each sample yielded at least 6 million isolated PBMCs. This clonotype was counted only a few times. Antigen specificity is unknown. Overall study findings and caveats: Age advanced and TCR beta diversity per million T cells fell, roughly linearly.

Combining a sample-barcoded 5' primer with a J-beta primer mix, a second PCR ran for about 7 to 12 cycles. All cDNA molecules were each tagged by a template-switch adaptor with 12 random nucleotides. TCRdb itself ran the 5' RACE reads through MiXCR, one entry per CDR3 protein. The sample carries 1.5 million to 2 million distinct CDR3 sequences, around half recorded once. The sample taken for sequencing was blood. The receptor was isolated from a woman aged 40-49 years in good health.

CDR3 loop: CASSLAGLGAVRDTQYF. CDR3 nucleotides: TGTGCCAGCAGTTTAGCCGGGCTGGGGGCTGTGAGAGATACGCAGTATTTT. The J gene is TRBJ2-3, the V gene TRBV12-3 or TRBV12-4; possible D gene TRBD1, 6 bases. V dropped 0 bases and J dropped 5 bases, with 18 bases sitting between them. The CDR3 runs 17 residues.